This T cell receptor beta chain was documented in a study of blood T cell repertoires in COVID-19 (dated by TCRdb to the early 2020s). As for the study more broadly: Collaborator samples came from the United States, Italy and Spain and covered acute and convalescent phases of COVID-19. Subjects who had been exposed to COVID-19, were actively infected with it, or had recovered from it provided the deeply sampled blood TCRbeta repertoires that made up the dataset. A freely available public database, intended as a resource for researchers studying the immune response to SARS-CoV-2, is where the repertoires were released. Where HLA class I and class II types were available, the types were taken from metadata supplied by the sample provider, not from assay-based typing. The material from the prospective study consisted of cDNA or gDNA derived from T cells, B-cell-depleted T cells, or PBMCs. The samples were drawn from the first 160 participants of the ongoing ImmuneRACE study and from 950 to 1,500 subjects provided by 6 global collaborators. A de-identified subject ID, COVID-19 status, age in years and sex were almost always included in the sample metadata.

The CDR3, cysteine through phenylalanine, is 18 amino acids long. Just CDR3 DNA is preserved here, 54 bases in frame from base 1. Compared with germline, V lacks 1 base and J lacks 8 bases; bases without a gene match: 11. For CDR1 and CDR2, the germline V gene (reference sequence) lists LNHDA and SQIVND. The immunoSEQ Assay, a bias-controlled multiplex PCR, was used to amplify TCRbeta CDR3 regions from genomic DNA. Regarding the original processing steps: The number of nucleated cells in each sample was estimated from the amplification of reference gene primers within the assay. Sequence reads were collapsed and filtered to measure the absolute abundance of every unique TCRbeta CDR3 rearrangement. For each sample, productive Simpson clonality was calculated by taking the square root of Simpson's diversity index across productive rearrangements. Here the immuneACCESS table is served through TCRdb, limited to in-frame sequences with V and J called. Missing clones are a known gap in these copies; in checked studies unresolved V genes cover under half, and the rest lacks a known reason. Clone size and V and J calls were adopted from that table, with D and trimming inferred from the DNA. In this sample the table shows approximately 170,000 clones, approximately 87% of which occur a single time. Approximately 11% of the sample goes to the ten largest clones.

A word on this clone: The specificity of this receptor is unknown. One base away there is no much larger clone; base qualities are not given.

At one collaborating source in Seattle, patients were enrolled during active infection and were followed longitudinally through the course of disease. Whole blood was collected in K2EDTA tubes by collaborating institutions according to the institutions' own protocols. For TCRbeta analysis, collaborators shipped samples in one of three forms: frozen whole blood, isolated PBMCs, or DNA extracted from either of those sample types. Study-level results and caveats: The amount of clinical and demographic metadata varied by source and participant and was provided uncurated.

The chain employs TRBV19 and TRBJ1-6; TRBD1 aligns with 10 central bases. This TCR was recovered from a woman between 55 and 75 years old with COVID-19, enrolled during active disease. Sample: peripheral blood. The CDR3 has the sequence CASSIGRTGTGVYSPLHF. The DNA sequence reads TGTGCCAGTAGTATAGGACGTACAGGGACAGGGGTTTATTCACCCCTCCACTTT.